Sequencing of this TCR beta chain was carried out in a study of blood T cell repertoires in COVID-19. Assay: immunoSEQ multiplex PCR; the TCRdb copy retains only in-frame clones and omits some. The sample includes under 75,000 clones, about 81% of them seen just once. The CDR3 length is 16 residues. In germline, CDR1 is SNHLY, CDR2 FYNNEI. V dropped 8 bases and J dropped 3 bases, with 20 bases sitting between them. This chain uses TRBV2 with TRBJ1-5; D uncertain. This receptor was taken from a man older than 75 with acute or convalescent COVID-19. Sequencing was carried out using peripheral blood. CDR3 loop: CASRTGIGYSNQPQHF. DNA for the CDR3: TGTGCCAGCCGGACGGGGATAGGGTATTCCAATCAGCCCCAGCATTTT.